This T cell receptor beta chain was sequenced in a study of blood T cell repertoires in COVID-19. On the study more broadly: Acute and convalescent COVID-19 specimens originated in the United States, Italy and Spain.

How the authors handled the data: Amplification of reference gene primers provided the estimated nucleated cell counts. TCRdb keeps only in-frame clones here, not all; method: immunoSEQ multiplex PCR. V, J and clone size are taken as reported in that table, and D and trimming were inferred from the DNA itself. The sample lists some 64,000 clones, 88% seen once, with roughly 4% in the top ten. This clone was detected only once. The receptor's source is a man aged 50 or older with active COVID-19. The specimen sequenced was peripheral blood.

CDR3 in DNA: TGTGCCAGCAGCTTAGGCGGGTTCTCCTACGAGCAGTACTTC. Its translation: CASSLGGFSYEQYF. The chain links TRBV7-9 to TRBJ2-7, with a tentative D call TRBD2 (5 bases). Per germline, CDR1 SEHNR and CDR2 FQNEAQ (reference sequence). The CDR3 loop spans 14 amino acids. With 1 base removed from V and 0 bases from J, the gap between germline ends came to 7 bases.